The clone carrying this T cell receptor (beta chain) showed up many times. The CDR3 loop spans 14 amino acids. Looked up from germline, CDR1 is MGHDK and CDR2 is SYGVNS. V lost 4 bases, J lost 5 bases, and 4 bases stayed unmatched. The sequenced template was RNA, covering the TCR beta CDR3 region. First-round RT-PCR with HTBI primers preceded a second-round multiplex PCR. Each CDR3 protein is one row after TCRdb ran MiXCR on the multiplex PCR reads. The repertoire holds 660,000 or so distinct CDR3 sequences, with 35% to 50% as singletons. These data are taken from a study of Graves' ophthalmopathy and Graves' hyperthyroidism.

The chain employs TRBV25-1 and TRBJ2-5, with TRBD2 identical over 10 bases. This TCR was recovered from an adult man with Graves' ophthalmopathy. The source material was peripheral blood. The CDR3 spells CASSAAGGPETQYF. The CDR3 DNA follows: TGTGCCAGCAGTGCAGCGGGAGGGCCGGAGACCCAGTACTTC.